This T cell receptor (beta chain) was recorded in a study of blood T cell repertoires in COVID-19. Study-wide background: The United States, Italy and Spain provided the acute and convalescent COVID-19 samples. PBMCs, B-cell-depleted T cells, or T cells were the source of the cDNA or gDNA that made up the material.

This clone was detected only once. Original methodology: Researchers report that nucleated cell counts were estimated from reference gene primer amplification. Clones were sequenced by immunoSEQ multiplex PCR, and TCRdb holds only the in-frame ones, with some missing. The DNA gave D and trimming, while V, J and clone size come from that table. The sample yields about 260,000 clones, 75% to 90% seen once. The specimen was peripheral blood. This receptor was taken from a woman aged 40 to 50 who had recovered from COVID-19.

The CDR3 DNA reads TGCGCCAGCAGCATTCGGTGGGGGCGTAATGAAAAACTGTTTTTT. Protein product: CASSIRWGRNEKLFF. The chain joins TRBV23-1 to TRBJ1-4, with D perhaps TRBD1 (6 bases). TRBV23-1 is noted as an ORF with a role that remains uncertain. This CDR3 is 15 amino acids long. V was shortened by 6 bases and J by 4 bases, with 15 bases between the two germline ends.